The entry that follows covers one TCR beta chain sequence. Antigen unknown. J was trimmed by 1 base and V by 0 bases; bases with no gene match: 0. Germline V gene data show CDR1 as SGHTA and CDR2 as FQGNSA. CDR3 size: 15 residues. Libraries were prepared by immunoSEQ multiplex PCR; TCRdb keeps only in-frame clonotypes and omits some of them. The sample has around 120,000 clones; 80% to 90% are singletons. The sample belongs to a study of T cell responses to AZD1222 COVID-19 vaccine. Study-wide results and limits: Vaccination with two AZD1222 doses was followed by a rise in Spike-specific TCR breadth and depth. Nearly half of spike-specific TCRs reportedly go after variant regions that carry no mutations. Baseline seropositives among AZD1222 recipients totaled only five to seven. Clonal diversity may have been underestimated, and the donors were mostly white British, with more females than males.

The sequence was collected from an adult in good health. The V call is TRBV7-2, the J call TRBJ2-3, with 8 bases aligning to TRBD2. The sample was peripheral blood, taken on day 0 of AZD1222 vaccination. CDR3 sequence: CASSLALAGTDTQYF. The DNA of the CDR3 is TGTGCCAGCAGCTTAGCACTAGCGGGCACAGATACGCAGTATTTT.